Described below is a single T cell receptor (beta chain) sequence and its context. Per the authors' pipeline: Reference gene primer amplification gave nucleated cell count estimates. The method was immunoSEQ multiplex PCR; TCRdb's version includes in-frame clones alone and lacks a portion of them. D and trimming were read from the DNA, whereas the V and J calls and clone size are those reported in that table. There are some 80,000 clones in the sample; roughly 80% occur only once, and just under 10% lies in the top ten. The data were obtained in a study of blood T cell repertoires in COVID-19. About the research overall: Acute and convalescent COVID-19 specimens originated in the United States, Italy and Spain. Nucleic acid was either cDNA or gDNA, and it came from T cells, B-cell-depleted T cells, or PBMCs.

The CDR3 covers 14 residues. With 2 bases clipped from V and 2 bases from J, the junction kept 3 bases outside the gene matches. CDR1 and CDR2 (germline): KGHSH, LQKENI. The clonotype originates from a human donor in a cohort sampled during active COVID-19. The source material was peripheral blood. The chain combines TRBV18 with TRBJ2-7, with 7 bases identical to TRBD1. CDR3 sequence (DNA): TGTGCCAGCTCACCAAAAGACAGGGCCTACGAGCAGTACTTC. This sequence encodes CASSPKDRAYEQYF.